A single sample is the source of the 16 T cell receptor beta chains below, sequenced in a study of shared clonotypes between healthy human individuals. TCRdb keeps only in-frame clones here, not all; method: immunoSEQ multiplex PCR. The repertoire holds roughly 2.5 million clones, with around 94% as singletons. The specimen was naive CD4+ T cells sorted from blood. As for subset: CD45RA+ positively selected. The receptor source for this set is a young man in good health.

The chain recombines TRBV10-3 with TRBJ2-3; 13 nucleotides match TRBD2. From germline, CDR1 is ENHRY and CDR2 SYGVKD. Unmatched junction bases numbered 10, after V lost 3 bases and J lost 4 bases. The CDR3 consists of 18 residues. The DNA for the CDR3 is TGTGCCATCAGTGAACTAGCGGGAGGGTTCACACCGCCAGATACGCAGTATTTT. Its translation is CAISELAGGFTPPDTQYF.

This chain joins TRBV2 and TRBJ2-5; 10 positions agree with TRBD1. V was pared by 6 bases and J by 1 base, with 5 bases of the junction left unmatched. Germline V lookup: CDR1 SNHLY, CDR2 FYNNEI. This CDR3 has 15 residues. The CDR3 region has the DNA TGTGCCAGCAGGAAGGACAGGGGGACCCAAGAGACCCAGTACTTC. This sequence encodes CASRKDRGTQETQYF.

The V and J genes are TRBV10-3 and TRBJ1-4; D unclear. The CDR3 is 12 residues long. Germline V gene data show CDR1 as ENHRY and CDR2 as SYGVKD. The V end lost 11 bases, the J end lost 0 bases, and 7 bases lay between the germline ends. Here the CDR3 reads CAARATNEKLFF. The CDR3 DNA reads TGTGCCGCCAGAGCAACTAATGAAAAACTGTTTTTT.

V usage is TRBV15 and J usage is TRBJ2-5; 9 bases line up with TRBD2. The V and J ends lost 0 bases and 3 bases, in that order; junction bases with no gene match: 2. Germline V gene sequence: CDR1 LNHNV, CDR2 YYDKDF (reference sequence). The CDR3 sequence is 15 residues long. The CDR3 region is CATSRDRLAEETQYF. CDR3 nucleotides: TGTGCCACCAGCAGAGATCGACTAGCGGAAGAGACCCAGTACTTC.

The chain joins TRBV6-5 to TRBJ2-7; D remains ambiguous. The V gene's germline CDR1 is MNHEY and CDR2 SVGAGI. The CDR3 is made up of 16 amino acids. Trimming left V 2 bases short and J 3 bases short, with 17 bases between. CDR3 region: CASSYASQPPYYEQYF. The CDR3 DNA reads TGTGCCAGCAGTTACGCCTCCCAGCCGCCCTACTACGAGCAGTACTTC.

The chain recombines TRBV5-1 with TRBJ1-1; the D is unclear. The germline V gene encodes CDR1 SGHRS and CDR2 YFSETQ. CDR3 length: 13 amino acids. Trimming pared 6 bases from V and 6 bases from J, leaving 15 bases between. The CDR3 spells CASNNPGWAEAFF. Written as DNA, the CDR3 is TGCGCCAGCAATAATCCGGGCTGGGCTGAAGCTTTCTTT. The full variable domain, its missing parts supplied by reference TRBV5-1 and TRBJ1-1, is KAGVTQTPRYLIKTRGQQVTLSCSPISGHRSVSWYQQTPGQGLQFLFEYFSETQRNKGNFPGRFSGRQFSNSRSEMNVSTLELGDSALYLCASNNPGWAEAFFGQGTRLTVV.

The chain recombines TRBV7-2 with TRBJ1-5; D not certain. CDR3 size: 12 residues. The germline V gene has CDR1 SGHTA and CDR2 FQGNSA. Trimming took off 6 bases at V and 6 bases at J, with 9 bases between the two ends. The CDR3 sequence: CASRGSGQPQHF. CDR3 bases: TGTGCCAGCAGGGGTTCGGGTCAGCCCCAGCATTTT.

The CDR3 here is CASSPLAGVNEQFF. In DNA, the CDR3 is TGTGCCAGCAGCCCGTTAGCGGGAGTCAATGAGCAGTTCTTC. The rearrangement joins TRBV5-4 to TRBJ2-1; TRBD2 matches at 9 bases. Per the germline V gene, CDR1 is SGHNT and CDR2 is YYREEE (reference sequence). The J segment lost 6 bases and the V segment lost 4 bases, leaving 5 bases of the junction unmatched. The length of the CDR3 is 14 residues.

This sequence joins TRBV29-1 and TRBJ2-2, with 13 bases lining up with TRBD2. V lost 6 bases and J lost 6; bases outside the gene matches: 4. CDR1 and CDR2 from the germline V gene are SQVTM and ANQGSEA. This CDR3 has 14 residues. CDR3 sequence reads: CSVTSGGASGELFF. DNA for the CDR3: TGCAGCGTCACTAGCGGGGGGGCATCCGGGGAGCTGTTTTTT.

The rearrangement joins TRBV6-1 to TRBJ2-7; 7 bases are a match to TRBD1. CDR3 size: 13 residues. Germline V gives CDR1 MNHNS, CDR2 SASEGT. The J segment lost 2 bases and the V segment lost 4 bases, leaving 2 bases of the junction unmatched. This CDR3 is CASSGGQTYEQYF. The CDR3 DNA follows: TGTGCCAGCAGTGGGGGACAGACCTACGAGCAGTACTTC.

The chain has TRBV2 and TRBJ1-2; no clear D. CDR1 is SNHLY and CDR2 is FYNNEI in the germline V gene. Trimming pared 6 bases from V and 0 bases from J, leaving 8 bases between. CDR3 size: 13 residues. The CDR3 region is CASRVLTNYGYTF. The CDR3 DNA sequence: TGTGCCAGCAGGGTTCTAACTAACTATGGCTACACCTTC.

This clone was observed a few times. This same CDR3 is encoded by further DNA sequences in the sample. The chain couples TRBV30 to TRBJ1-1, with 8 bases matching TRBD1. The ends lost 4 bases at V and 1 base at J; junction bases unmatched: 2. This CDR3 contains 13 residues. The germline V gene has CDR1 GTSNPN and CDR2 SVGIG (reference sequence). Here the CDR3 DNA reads TGTGCCTGGACTGGACAGGGGAACACTGAAGCTTTCTTT. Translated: CAWTGQGNTEAFF.

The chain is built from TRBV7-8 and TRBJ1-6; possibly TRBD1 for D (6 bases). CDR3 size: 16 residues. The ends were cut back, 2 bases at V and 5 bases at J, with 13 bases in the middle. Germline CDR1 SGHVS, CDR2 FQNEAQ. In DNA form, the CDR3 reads TGTGCCAGCAGCTTAATGAACAGGGCAAATAATTCACCCCTCCACTTT. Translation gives CASSLMNRANNSPLHF.

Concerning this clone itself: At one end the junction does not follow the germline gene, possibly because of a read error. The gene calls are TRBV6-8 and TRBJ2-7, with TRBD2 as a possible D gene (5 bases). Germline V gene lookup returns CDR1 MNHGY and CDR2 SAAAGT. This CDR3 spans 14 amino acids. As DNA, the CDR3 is TGTGCCAGCTGTTACACCGTTGACTACTACGAGCAGTACTTC. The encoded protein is CASCYTVDYYEQYF.

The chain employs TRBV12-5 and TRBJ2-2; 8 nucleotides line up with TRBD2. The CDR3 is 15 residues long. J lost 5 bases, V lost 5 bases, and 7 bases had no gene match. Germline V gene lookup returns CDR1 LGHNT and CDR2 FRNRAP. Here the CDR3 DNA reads TGTGCTAGTGGTCCGCCGGGGGGGACGACCGGGGAGCTGTTTTTT. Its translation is CASGPPGGTTGELFF.

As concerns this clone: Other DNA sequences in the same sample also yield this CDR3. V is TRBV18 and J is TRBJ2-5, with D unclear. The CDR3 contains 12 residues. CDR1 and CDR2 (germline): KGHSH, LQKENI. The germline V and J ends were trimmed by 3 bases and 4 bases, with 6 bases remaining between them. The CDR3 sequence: CASSPPGETQYF. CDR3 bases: TGTGCCAGCTCACCTCCTGGAGAGACCCAGTACTTC.